A selection of T cell receptor beta chains follows, all from one sample in a study of cytomegalovirus exposure and HLA in healthy donors. The data were produced by immunoSEQ multiplex PCR, yet TCRdb's version contains in-frame clones alone and is incomplete. This sample carries about 84,000 clones, approximately 91% of them seen once, and the ten largest clones take roughly 2.1%. Material: PBMCs. The receptors here all came from a man aged 25 to 40 in good health and CMV-seronegative. Each CDR3 is given with its conserved first and last residue. The D gene is left open where the match is weak. Clone size is not always given. Where it is, it says once, few, many or a class for expanded clones.

size: many; J: TRBJ1-2; V: TRBV5-1; D: -; DNA: TGCGCCAGGCGGAATGGCTACACCTTC; CDR3: CARRNGYTF
size: -; J: TRBJ1-5; V: TRBV9; D: TRBD1; DNA: TGTGCCAGCAGCGTAGATGTAGGGGGCAGTCAGCCCCAGCATTTT; CDR3: CASSVDVGGSQPQHF
size: -; J: TRBJ2-3; V: TRBV5-1; D: -; DNA: TGCGCCAGCAGCTTGGAGGGGCGAGTCAGAACAGATACGCAGTATTTT; CDR3: CASSLEGRVRTDTQYF
size: -; J: TRBJ1-2; V: TRBV7-2; D: TRBD1; DNA: TGTGCCAGCAGAGCTGGACAGGAATCGTATGGCTACACCTTC; CDR3: CASRAGQESYGYTF
size: -; J: TRBJ2-1; V: TRBV7-6; D: TRBD2; DNA: TGTGCCAGCAGCTTACCCCCGGGGGGACTAGCGGATTCCTACAATGAGCAGTTCTTC; CDR3: CASSLPPGGLADSYNEQFF
size: -; J: TRBJ2-3; V: TRBV7-8; D: -; DNA: TGTGCCAGCAGCTTAGGGCACGCTAGCACAGATACGCAGTATTTT; CDR3: CASSLGHASTDTQYF
size: -; J: TRBJ1-5; V: TRBV6-1; D: TRBD1; DNA: TGTGCCAGCAGCGACAGGGGGAGCAATCAGCCCCAGCATTTT; CDR3: CASSDRGSNQPQHF
size: -; J: TRBJ1-1; V: TRBV30; D: -; DNA: TGTGCCTGGTCAGAACAGCAGAACACTGAAGCTTTCTTT; CDR3: CAWSEQQNTEAFF
size: once; J: TRBJ1-6; V: TRBV6-5; D: -; DNA: TGTGCCAGCAGTTACGGGGGGTTAAACTATAATTCACCCCTCCACTTT; CDR3: CASSYGGLNYNSPLHF
size: -; J: TRBJ2-7; V: TRBV27; D: TRBD1; DNA: TGTGCCAGCAGTACAGACCGGGACAGAACCTACGAGCAGTACTTC; CDR3: CASSTDRDRTYEQYF
size: -; J: TRBJ2-3; V: TRBV19; D: TRBD2; DNA: TGTGCCAGTAGTATCTCAGGAGCGGGGTACACAGATACGCAGTATTTT; CDR3: CASSISGAGYTDTQYF
size: -; J: TRBJ2-7; V: TRBV12-1; D: -; DNA: TGTGCCAGCAGCTTTGAATGGACTAGTCTATACGAGCAGTACTTC; CDR3: CASSFEWTSLYEQYF
size: -; J: TRBJ2-1; V: TRBV15; D: TRBD1; DNA: TGTGCCACCAGCAACGAAGGACAGGGGTTAGCTGAGCAGTTCTTC; CDR3: CATSNEGQGLAEQFF
size: -; J: TRBJ2-3; V: TRBV5-1; D: TRBD2; DNA: TGCGCCAGCAGCTTGCCCTTACTAGCGGGAGCGACAGATACGCAGTATTTT; CDR3: CASSLPLLAGATDTQYF
size: -; J: TRBJ2-2; V: TRBV4-1; D: TRBD1; DNA: TGCGCCAGCAGCCAAGATATAAGGACAGGGGGCCCTAACACCGGGGAGCTGTTTTTT; CDR3: CASSQDIRTGGPNTGELFF
size: -; J: TRBJ1-1; V: TRBV5-4; D: -; DNA: TGTGCCAGCAGCTTGGGGGGCGCCAACACTGAAGCTTTCTTT; CDR3: CASSLGGANTEAFF
size: -; J: TRBJ2-3; V: TRBV6-6; D: TRBD1; DNA: TGTGCCAGCAGCGCCCAGGGACAGGGTTTGGCAGATACGCAGTATTTT; CDR3: CASSAQGQGLADTQYF
size: -; J: TRBJ2-5; V: TRBV5-7; D: -; DNA: TGTGCCAGCAGTTCACGGGACTCCCTACAAGAGACCCAGTACTTC; CDR3: CASSSRDSLQETQYF
size: once; J: TRBJ2-3; V: TRBV5-1; D: -; DNA: TGCGCCAGCAGCTTGGCCGAAGGAGGCGAGATTTTCACAGATACGCAGTATTTT; CDR3: CASSLAEGGEIFTDTQYF
size: -; J: TRBJ2-2; V: TRBV4-2; D: -; DNA: TGTGCCAGCAGCCAAGATACCCGGGGAGCCGGGGAGCTGTTTTTT; CDR3: CASSQDTRGAGELFF
size: -; J: TRBJ1-5; V: TRBV28; D: -; DNA: TGTGCCAGCAGCCCCCATGAGGGAGCGGGTCAGCCCCAGCATTTT; CDR3: CASSPHEGAGQPQHF
size: -; J: TRBJ2-7; V: TRBV11-2; D: -; DNA: TGTGCCAGCAGCTTTGGAGGAACCTACGAGCAGTACTTC; CDR3: CASSFGGTYEQYF
size: once; J: TRBJ1-5; V: TRBV19; D: TRBD1; DNA: TGTGCCAGTAGTCCGGACAGGGATCGTTCCAATCAGCCCCAGCATTTT; CDR3: CASSPDRDRSNQPQHF
size: -; J: TRBJ1-3; V: TRBV6-1; D: -; DNA: TGTGCCAGCAGTGAAATAGCCGGGGTGAGAGGAAACACCATATATTTT; CDR3: CASSEIAGVRGNTIYF
size: -; J: TRBJ2-5; V: TRBV19; D: -; DNA: TGTGCCAGTAGTCCACAGAGCCAAGAGACCCAGTACTTC; CDR3: CASSPQSQETQYF
size: -; J: TRBJ2-4; V: TRBV18; D: -; DNA: TGTGCCAGCTCACCACCGGTCGGCGGGGGCGCCGGATCAATCGCCAAAAACATTCAGTACTTC; CDR3: CASSPPVGGGAGSIAKNIQYF
size: -; J: TRBJ1-2; V: TRBV2; D: TRBD1; DNA: TGTGCCAGCAGGGGGACAGAGCACTATGGCTACACCTTC; CDR3: CASRGTEHYGYTF
size: -; J: TRBJ2-1; V: TRBV14; D: TRBD2; DNA: TGTGCCAGCAGCCAAGCTAGCGGCCCCTACAATGAGCAGTTCTTC; CDR3: CASSQASGPYNEQFF
size: -; J: TRBJ2-7; V: TRBV6-6; D: -; DNA: TGTGCCAGCAGTTACTCGGGACTTAACGAGCAGTACTTC; CDR3: CASSYSGLNEQYF
size: -; J: TRBJ2-2; V: TRBV28; D: TRBD1; DNA: TGTGCCAGCAGCGGATACAGGGGGCTCACCGGGGAGCTGTTTTTT; CDR3: CASSGYRGLTGELFF
size: once; J: TRBJ2-1; V: TRBV7-6; D: -; DNA: TGTGCCAGCAGCTTAGCCCCGATGAGGTGGACATACAATGAGCAGTTCTTC; CDR3: CASSLAPMRWTYNEQFF
size: once; J: TRBJ2-7; V: TRBV2; D: -; DNA: TGTGCCAGCAGTGTATCGTGGAGGGTTGGTGAGCAGTACTTC; CDR3: CASSVSWRVGEQYF
size: -; J: TRBJ2-7; V: TRBV27; D: TRBD1; DNA: TGTGCCAGCAGCCAAAATCCGACAGGGGGCGTAAATAAGCAGTACTTC; CDR3: CASSQNPTGGVNKQYF
size: -; J: TRBJ2-3; V: TRBV9; D: -; DNA: TGTGCCAGCCAGGCCTTACAGGGAGTCGGGGATACGCAGTATTTT; CDR3: CASQALQGVGDTQYF
size: -; J: TRBJ1-1; V: TRBV5-4; D: -; DNA: TGTGCCAGCAGCTTGGTTGGTAGCACTGAAGCTTTCTTT; CDR3: CASSLVGSTEAFF
size: -; J: TRBJ1-2; V: TRBV5-1; D: -; DNA: TGCGCCAGCAGCTTCGAGGACGGGACTAACTATGGCTACACCTTC; CDR3: CASSFEDGTNYGYTF
size: -; J: TRBJ2-7; V: TRBV11-2; D: -; DNA: TGTGCCAGCAGCGTGCGGCCCGGGGAGCAGTACTTC; CDR3: CASSVRPGEQYF
size: -; J: TRBJ2-7; V: TRBV9; D: TRBD1; DNA: TGTGCCAGCAGCCGAAAGGGACAGGGGGAACCCTACGAGCAGTACTTC; CDR3: CASSRKGQGEPYEQYF
size: once; J: TRBJ1-1; V: TRBV6-6; D: -; DNA: TGTGCCACCCACCGGGGGACGATCACTGAAGCTTTCTTT; CDR3: CATHRGTITEAFF
size: -; J: TRBJ2-6; V: TRBV11-2; D: -; DNA: TGTGCCAGCAGCTCCCAGGGCTCTGGGGCCAACGTCCTGACTTTC; CDR3: CASSSQGSGANVLTF
size: -; J: TRBJ1-2; V: TRBV18; D: TRBD1; DNA: TGTGCCAGCTCACCCGAGACAGGGAACTATAATGGCTACACCTTC; CDR3: CASSPETGNYNGYTF
size: -; J: TRBJ2-5; V: TRBV11-2; D: TRBD1; DNA: TGTGCCAGCAGCTTAGTTCGACAGGGGGGACAAGAGACCCAGTACTTC; CDR3: CASSLVRQGGQETQYF
size: -; J: TRBJ1-5; V: TRBV6-1; D: -; DNA: TGTGCCAGCAGTGTCCTCGGGGAGGGAGGTCAGCCCCAGCATTTT; CDR3: CASSVLGEGGQPQHF
size: -; J: TRBJ2-5; V: TRBV7-7; D: TRBD1; DNA: TGTGCTAGCAGCTCGACAGGGGTTCCGATGGAGACCCAGTACTTC; CDR3: CASSSTGVPMETQYF
size: -; J: TRBJ2-5; V: TRBV5-4; D: -; DNA: TGTGCCAGCAGCCAGACCGGGGAAGAGACCCAGTACTTC; CDR3: CASSQTGEETQYF
size: -; J: TRBJ1-2; V: TRBV6-5; D: -; DNA: TGTGCCAGCAGTTACTCGAAACCCAGTCACTATGGCTACACCTTC; CDR3: CASSYSKPSHYGYTF
size: -; J: TRBJ1-4; V: TRBV27; D: -; DNA: TGTGCCAGCAGTTTAACTCAGGGTTTGGGAGAAAAACTGTTTTTT; CDR3: CASSLTQGLGEKLFF
size: once; J: TRBJ1-1; V: TRBV27; D: TRBD1; DNA: TGTGCCAGCACTCGCCTTAATACAGGGGGAGGTAACACTGAAGCTTTCTTT; CDR3: CASTRLNTGGGNTEAFF
size: -; J: TRBJ2-1; V: TRBV27; D: -; DNA: TGTGCCAGCACTAGCTCCTACAATGAGCAGTTCTTC; CDR3: CASTSSYNEQFF
size: -; J: TRBJ1-6; V: TRBV6-1; D: -; DNA: TGTGCCACTTCCTATGACAGTAATTCACCCCTCCACTTT; CDR3: CATSYDSNSPLHF
size: -; J: TRBJ2-5; V: TRBV6-5; D: TRBD2; DNA: TGTGCCAGCAGTTACTCCGGGAGGTTCCAAGAGACCCAGTACTTC; CDR3: CASSYSGRFQETQYF
size: -; J: TRBJ1-2; V: TRBV28; D: TRBD1; DNA: TGTGCCAGCAGTACAGCAGGGGGCCAAAACTATGGCTACACCTTC; CDR3: CASSTAGGQNYGYTF
size: -; J: TRBJ2-5; V: TRBV14; D: -; DNA: TGTGCCAGCAGCCACCGATACAGGGTGGAGACCCAGTACTTC; CDR3: CASSHRYRVETQYF
size: -; J: TRBJ1-4; V: TRBV10-2; D: -; DNA: TGCGCCAGCAGTGAGGGAAAGGCGGCTAATGAAAAACTGTTTTTT; CDR3: CASSEGKAANEKLFF